These 7 T cell receptor beta chains came from one sample sequenced in a study of beta chain features in type 1 diabetes. Reverse transcribing all isolated RNA meant expressed TCRB transcripts were sequenced. Here immunoSEQ multiplex PCR was the method, and the copy in TCRdb shows in-frame clones only, minus some. The sample lists hundreds of thousands of clones; about a tenth were seen once. These receptors have no identified antigens. Study results and limitations: Type 1 diabetes patients had moderately but significantly shorter TCRB CDR3s in all four CD4+ subsets.

The specimen was naive CD4+ T cells from blood. The receptors shown here come from a man under 40 with type 1 diabetes.

The chain links TRBV6-5 to TRBJ2-7; possibly TRBD2 for D (5 bases). Germline loops: CDR1 MNHEY, CDR2 SVGAGI. V was shortened by 5 bases and J by 6 bases, with 17 bases between the two germline ends. The CDR3 runs 14 residues. As DNA, the CDR3 is TGTGCCAGCAGTGGGGAGTTGAGCTCCGGCGAGCAGTACTTC. This sequence encodes CASSGELSSGEQYF.

This clone was picked up a small number of times. This chain links TRBV4-2 with TRBJ1-2; D remains ambiguous. V lost 0 bases to trimming and J lost 1 base, with 15 bases between them. The CDR3 runs to 17 residues. The germline gives CDR1 LGHNA, CDR2 YNFKEQ. CDR3 nucleotides: TGTGCCAGCAGCCAAGAGGTGGGAGGCCTGGGTAACTATGGCTACACCTTC. It is translated as CASSQEVGGLGNYGYTF.

The chain has TRBV28 and TRBJ2-7; D uncertain. The CDR3 loop spans 13 amino acids. V lost 3 bases to trimming and J lost 2 bases, with 8 bases between them. Germline V CDR1 and CDR2: MDHEN, SYDVKM. CDR3 sequence reads: CASSLAGTYEQYF. DNA for the CDR3: TGTGCCAGCAGTTTGGCAGGTACCTACGAGCAGTACTTC.

The V and J genes are TRBV7-2 and TRBJ1-2; no definite D call. The CDR3 sequence is 12 residues long. Germline V gives CDR1 SGHTA, CDR2 FQGNSA. Trimming left V 5 bases short and J 4 bases short, with 8 bases between. CDR3 sequence: CASSVRGYGYTF. For the CDR3, the DNA is TGTGCCAGCAGCGTTCGGGGCTATGGCTACACCTTC.

This chain connects TRBV14 to TRBJ2-1; 9 nucleotides agree with TRBD2. V was clipped by 4 bases and J by 10 bases; unmatched bases: 14. Germline V gives CDR1 SGHDN, CDR2 FVKESK. The CDR3 sequence is 16 residues long. The CDR3 DNA follows: TGTGCCAGCAGCCCTGAGCGGGGGGCGAGTACGGAAGAGCAGTTCTTC. It codes for CASSPERGASTEEQFF. Full variable domain (rest looked up from reference TRBV14 and TRBJ2-1): EAGVTQFPSHSVIEKGQTVTLRCDPISGHDNLYWYRRVMGKEIKFLLHFVKESKQDESGMPNNRFLAERTGGTYSTLKVQPAELEDSGVYFCASSPERGASTEEQFFGPGTRLTVL.

This clone was seen only a few times. The V call is TRBV6-5, the J call TRBJ1-1; D unresolved. Germline V CDR1 and CDR2: MNHEY, SVGAGI. The V and J ends lost 4 bases and 0 bases respectively, with 6 bases between them. This CDR3 has 13 amino acids. The CDR3 region is CASSSQVNTEAFF. In DNA, the CDR3 is TGTGCCAGCAGTTCTCAGGTGAACACTGAAGCTTTCTTT.

This clone was detected a few times. The J gene is TRBJ1-6, the V gene TRBV4-1; 8 bases match TRBD1. V shed 3 bases and J 10 bases; nucleotides not matched to a gene: 11. In germline, CDR1 is MGHRA, CDR2 YSYEKL. The CDR3 sequence is 16 residues long. CDR3 protein: CASSHPDGQGRSPLHF. CDR3 nucleotides: TGCGCCAGCAGCCACCCGGACGGACAGGGAAGATCACCCCTCCACTTT.